Listed here are 27 T cell receptor beta chains from one sample, sequenced in a study of blood T cell repertoires in COVID-19. The repertoire was sequenced with immunoSEQ multiplex PCR; TCRdb's copy has only in-frame clones and lacks some. The table lists roughly 100,000 clones, 81% of them singletons. The specimen sequenced was peripheral blood. The receptor set was obtained from a man older than 75 with active or convalescent COVID-19.

By sample fraction, this clone is medium-sized. The V gene is TRBV7-2, the J gene TRBJ2-2; D gene ambiguous. CDR1 SGHTA and CDR2 FQGNSA come from the germline V gene. This CDR3 region has 16 residues. Deletions cut 5 bases from V and 2 bases from J, with 15 bases between. The CDR3: CASSLSLRANTGELFF. The DNA of the CDR3 is TGTGCCAGCAGCCTCTCGCTGAGAGCTAACACCGGGGAGCTGTTTTTT. Supplemented by reference TRBV7-2 and TRBJ2-2, the full variable domain reads GAGVSQSPSNKVTEKGKDVELRCDPISGHTALYWYRQSLGQGLEFLIYFQGNSAPDKSGLPSDRFSAERTGGSVSTLTIQRTQQEDSAVYLCASSLSLRANTGELFFGEGSRLTVL.

This rearrangement joins TRBV6-2 or TRBV6-3 to TRBJ1-1; no definite D call. This CDR3 comprises 14 residues. V dropped 0 bases and J dropped 8 bases, with 13 bases sitting between them. The germline V gene has CDR1 MNHEY and CDR2 SVGEGT. The CDR3 nucleotides read TGTGCCAGCAGTTACTCGGCCGGGATTTCCGAAGCTTTCTTT. Its translation is CASSYSAGISEAFF.

The sample holds a few counts of this clone. The chain links TRBV5-1 to TRBJ1-1, with D possibly being TRBD1 (5 bases). V lost 0 bases and J 1 base, leaving 10 bases between the germline ends. CDR3 length equals 15 residues. Germline CDR1 reads SGHRS; CDR2 reads YFSETQ. In DNA form, the CDR3 reads TGCGCCAGCAGCTTGGTGGGGCAGCAGAACACTGAAGCTTTCTTT. The encoded protein is CASSLVGQQNTEAFF.

The chain has TRBV7-2 and TRBJ1-1; the D is unclear. This CDR3 is 14 amino acids long. CDR1 is SGHTA, CDR2 FQGNSA, per germline. V dropped 1 base and J dropped 0 bases, with 6 bases sitting between them. The CDR3 spells CASSLDSMNTEAFF. The CDR3 DNA reads as TGTGCCAGCAGCTTAGACAGTATGAACACTGAAGCTTTCTTT.

This rearrangement joins TRBV28 to TRBJ2-7; 8 positions match TRBD2. There are 17 residues in the CDR3. J gave up 4 bases and V 8 bases, and 19 bases lay outside the gene matches. The germline V gene has CDR1 MDHEN and CDR2 SYDVKM. CDR3 coding DNA: TGTGCCAGCTGTGCTTCTTGGGGGCGGGGGGCCGTATACGAGCAGTACTTC. It codes for CASCASWGRGAVYEQYF.

This chain uses TRBV7-9 with TRBJ1-1, with a tentative D call TRBD1 (6 bases). Germline CDR1 SEHNR, CDR2 FQNEAQ (reference sequence). Trimming removed 1 base at V and 5 bases at J, with 17 bases between. The CDR3 totals 16 residues. The CDR3 DNA reads TGTGCCAGCAGCTTAGATGGTCAGGGGCTGGTGACTGAAGCTTTCTTT. It specifies CASSLDGQGLVTEAFF.

The chain carries TRBV6-5 and TRBJ2-2; D perhaps matches TRBD1 (6 bases). The CDR3 is made up of 13 amino acids. Germline V CDR1 and CDR2: MNHEY, SVGAGI. V was trimmed by 6 bases and J by 1 base, leaving 6 bases between them. CDR3 in DNA: TGTGCCAGCAGACAGGGGAACACCGGGGAGCTGTTTTTT. This translates into CASRQGNTGELFF.

This rearrangement joins TRBV28 to TRBJ1-5; 7 bases match TRBD1. V was clipped by 5 bases and J by 2 bases; unmatched bases: 6. Germline V gives CDR1 MDHEN, CDR2 SYDVKM. This CDR3 region has 15 residues. The CDR3 DNA sequence: TGTGCCAGCAGTCAACAGGGGCAAGGCAATCAGCCCCAGCATTTT. It is translated as CASSQQGQGNQPQHF.

This clone has more than one count but fewer than ten. The J gene is TRBJ2-7, the V gene TRBV27; the D is unclear. This CDR3 is built from 14 residues. Germline loops: CDR1 MNHEY, CDR2 SMNVEV (reference sequence). Trimming took 5 bases from V and 3 from J, leaving 14 bases between them. The CDR3 DNA reads as TGTGCCAGCAGTACCAACCCTAGAAACTACGAGCAGTACTTC. This encodes CASSTNPRNYEQYF.

This rearrangement joins TRBV7-2 to TRBJ2-3, with 7 bases aligning to TRBD1. Germline CDR1 SGHTA, CDR2 FQGNSA. The V and J ends lost 1 base and 1 base, in that order; junction bases with no gene match: 2. This CDR3 comprises 15 residues. The CDR3: CASSLGGTGTDTQYF. CDR3 bases: TGTGCCAGCAGCTTAGGGGGGACAGGCACAGATACGCAGTATTTT.

The chain employs TRBV2 and TRBJ1-6; 9 nucleotides agree with TRBD1. CDR3 length equals 14 residues. V shed 8 bases, J shed 9 bases, and the junction held 8 bases outside the gene matches. Germline-derived CDR1 and CDR2 are SNHLY and FYNNEI. The CDR3 coding sequence is TGTGCCAGCGGCCGGGACAGGGACACTTCACCCCTCCACTTT. Protein: CASGRDRDTSPLHF.

The CDR3 sequence is CASSPDRALLEQYF. In DNA, the CDR3 is TGTGCCAGCAGCCCGGACAGGGCCCTTCTCGAGCAGTACTTC. The chain links TRBV7-2 to TRBJ2-7; 8 bases line up with TRBD1. Germline values: CDR1 SGHTA, CDR2 FQGNSA. This CDR3 has 14 amino acids. V lost 5 bases to trimming and J lost 6 bases; unmatched junction nucleotides: 9. The complete variable domain, with remaining parts taken from reference TRBV7-2 and TRBJ2-7, reads GAGVSQSPSNKVTEKGKDVELRCDPISGHTALYWYRQSLGQGLEFLIYFQGNSAPDKSGLPSDRFSAERTGGSVSTLTIQRTQQEDSAVYLCASSPDRALLEQYFGPGTRLTVT.

This chain uses TRBV7-6 with TRBJ1-4, with 7 bases identical to TRBD1. CDR1 SGHVS and CDR2 FNYEAQ come from the germline V gene. The CDR3 extends over 16 amino acids. Losses at the gene ends were 2 bases for V and 2 bases for J; bases not matched to a gene: 5. DNA of the CDR3: TGTGCCAGCAGCTTAAGGCCGGGACAGACTAATGAAAAACTGTTTTTT. Translation: CASSLRPGQTNEKLFF.

The chain links TRBV7-6 to TRBJ2-3, with a possible D match to TRBD1 (6 bases). This CDR3 spans 16 amino acids. Trimming took off 1 base at V and 3 bases at J, with 14 bases between the two ends. Germline V gene sequence: CDR1 SGHVS, CDR2 FNYEAQ. The CDR3 nucleotides are TGTGCCAGCAGCTTAGAGGCACAGGGTTGGACAGATACGCAGTATTTT. This sequence encodes CASSLEAQGWTDTQYF.

The rearrangement joins TRBV19 to TRBJ1-2; D remains unclear. Looked up from germline, CDR1 is LNHDA and CDR2 is SQIVND (reference sequence). The CDR3 loop spans 12 amino acids. Trimming left V 7 bases short and J 3 bases short, with 9 bases between. CDR3 coding DNA: TGTGCCAGTACAGGCACCCACTATGGCTACACCTTC. Protein: CASTGTHYGYTF.

This chain connects TRBV3-1 (or the pseudogene TRBV3-2) to TRBJ2-1, with D tentatively TRBD2 (6 bases). Trimming cost V 4 bases and J 6 bases, with 16 bases left between them. This CDR3 spans 15 amino acids. Germline V gives CDR1 LGHDT, CDR2 YNNKEL (reference sequence). The CDR3 sequence: CASSRKVGLGNEQFF. DNA of the CDR3: TGTGCCAGCAGCCGAAAGGTGGGACTGGGCAATGAGCAGTTCTTC.

The chain employs TRBV3-1 (or the pseudogene TRBV3-2) and TRBJ2-7; possibly TRBD1 for D (6 bases). Looked up from germline, CDR1 is LGHDT and CDR2 is YNNKEL (reference sequence). This CDR3 comprises 15 residues. Trimming removed 5 bases at V and 5 bases at J, with 19 bases between. Here the CDR3 DNA reads TGTGCCAGCAGCTCTCGGACAGAGAGCCCCAACGAGCAGTACTTC. This encodes CASSSRTESPNEQYF.

The chain uses TRBV18 and TRBJ2-7; 15 nucleotides agree with TRBD2. J was trimmed by 0 bases and V by 6 bases; bases with no gene match: 9. The CDR3 runs to 18 residues. CDR1 is KGHSH and CDR2 is LQKENI in the germline V gene. The CDR3 nucleotides are TGTGCCAGCTCCCCCGGGACTAGCGGGGGGCGAAGCTCCTACGAGCAGTACTTC. It is translated as CASSPGTSGGRSSYEQYF.

V is TRBV11-3 and J is TRBJ2-7, with 7 bases aligning to TRBD2. The V and J ends lost 1 base and 5 bases, in that order; junction bases with no gene match: 8. This CDR3 has 15 amino acids. CDR1 SGHNT and CDR2 YENEEA come from the germline V gene. The CDR3 DNA sequence: TGTGCCAGCAGCTTAGGGGGAGGGCTTAGGGACGAGCAGTACTTC. Its protein is CASSLGGGLRDEQYF.

The rearrangement joins TRBV7-9 to TRBJ2-3; no reliable D call. CDR1 and CDR2 (germline): SEHNR, FQNEAQ (reference sequence). The ends were cut back, 3 bases at V and 5 bases at J, with 12 bases in the middle. The CDR3 is 14 residues long. The CDR3 is CASSFSSRVDTQYF. CDR3 nucleotides: TGTGCCAGCAGCTTTAGCAGTCGGGTAGATACGCAGTATTTT. The full variable domain, completed using reference TRBV7-9 and TRBJ2-3, is DTGVSQNPRHKITKRGQNVTFRCDPISEHNRLYWYRQTLGQGPEFLTYFQNEAQLEKSRLLSDRFSAERPKGSFSTLEIQRTEQGDSAMYLCASSFSSRVDTQYFGPGTRLTVL.

The chain joins TRBV9 to TRBJ1-6, with D perhaps TRBD1 (6 bases). The CDR3 covers 14 residues. The germline V and J ends were trimmed by 3 bases and 12 bases, with 16 bases remaining between them. CDR1 and CDR2 (germline): SGDLS, YYNGEE. CDR3 sequence: CASSGQAGRRPLHF. The CDR3 DNA sequence: TGTGCCAGCAGCGGACAGGCCGGAAGACGACCCCTCCACTTT.

The CDR3 region is CASSRGAGQGHTEAFF. CDR3 nucleotide sequence: TGTGCCAGTAGCCGGGGGGCCGGACAGGGGCACACTGAAGCTTTCTTT. The chain uses TRBV19 and TRBJ1-1; 9 bases map to TRBD1. V dropped 6 bases and J dropped 3; count of bases not matched to a gene: 11. Germline-derived CDR1 and CDR2 are LNHDA and SQIVND (reference sequence). This CDR3 is built from 16 residues.

The V and J genes are TRBV2 and TRBJ1-2, with D unclear. This CDR3 has 12 residues. V was pared by 2 bases and J by 2 bases, with 3 bases between. Per the germline V gene, CDR1 is SNHLY and CDR2 is FYNNEI. CDR3: CASSEQNYGYTF. The DNA for the CDR3 is TGTGCCAGCAGTGAACAGAACTATGGCTACACCTTC.

This clone was observed a handful of times. The chain has TRBV11-2 and TRBJ1-2; unclear D gene. V lost 5 bases and J lost 0, with 13 bases in between. CDR1 and CDR2 from the germline V gene are SGHAT and FQNNGV. CDR3 length equals 15 residues. CDR3 amino acids: CASSPTGSPNYGYTF. In DNA form, the CDR3 reads TGTGCCAGCAGCCCTACGGGATCCCCTAACTATGGCTACACCTTC.

The rearrangement joins TRBV4-1 to TRBJ2-2; D remains unclear. Between the trimmed V and J ends, which lost 6 bases and 0 bases, there was a span of 14 bases. The CDR3 covers 16 residues. Germline CDR1 reads MGHRA; CDR2 reads YSYEKL. CDR3: CASSFIHGPNTGELFF. In DNA, the CDR3 is TGCGCCAGCAGTTTCATACATGGCCCGAACACCGGGGAGCTGTTTTTT.

The DNA for the CDR3 is TGCGCCAGCAGCTTGGCCGATCGACTAGCGGGGGGGCGGTGGTCGGCCCAGTACTTC. Translation: CASSLADRLAGGRWSAQYF. This chain connects TRBV5-1 to TRBJ2-5; 14 bases match TRBD2. Trimming cost V 0 bases and J 9 bases; bases outside gene matches: 16. CDR1 and CDR2 from the germline V gene are SGHRS and YFSETQ. The CDR3 totals 19 residues.

The chain couples TRBV7-7 to TRBJ2-3, with 13 bases aligning to TRBD2. Germline lookup yields CDR1 SSHAT and CDR2 FNYEAQ (reference sequence). The CDR3 loop spans 15 amino acids. V was clipped by 7 bases and J by 7 bases; unmatched bases: 8. The CDR3 DNA reads as TGTGCCAGCACCGAACTAGCGGGGGGGCCGAATACGCAGTATTTT. Translation gives CASTELAGGPNTQYF.